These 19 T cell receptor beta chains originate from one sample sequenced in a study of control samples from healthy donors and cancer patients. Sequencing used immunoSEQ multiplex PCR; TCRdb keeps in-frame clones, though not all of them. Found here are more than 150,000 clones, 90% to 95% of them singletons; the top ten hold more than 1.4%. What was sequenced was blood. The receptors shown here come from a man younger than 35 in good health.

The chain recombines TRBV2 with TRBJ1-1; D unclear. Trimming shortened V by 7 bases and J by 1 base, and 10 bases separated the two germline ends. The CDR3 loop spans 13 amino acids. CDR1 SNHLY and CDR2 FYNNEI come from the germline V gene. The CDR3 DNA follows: TGTGCCAGCATCCTACATCCGAACACTGAAGCTTTCTTT. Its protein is CASILHPNTEAFF.

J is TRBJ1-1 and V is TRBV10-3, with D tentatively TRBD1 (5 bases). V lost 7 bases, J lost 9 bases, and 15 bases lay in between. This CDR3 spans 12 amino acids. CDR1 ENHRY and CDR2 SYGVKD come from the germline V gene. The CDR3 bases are TGTGCCATCACTACGTCGGCAGGGCAAGCTTTCTTT. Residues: CAITTSAGQAFF.

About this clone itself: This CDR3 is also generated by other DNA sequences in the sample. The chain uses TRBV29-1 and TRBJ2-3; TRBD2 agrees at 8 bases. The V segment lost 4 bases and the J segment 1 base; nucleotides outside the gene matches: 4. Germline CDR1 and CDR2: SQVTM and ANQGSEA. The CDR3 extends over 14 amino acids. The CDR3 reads CSVGRRGGTDTQYF. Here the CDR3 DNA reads TGCAGCGTTGGTCGGCGGGGGGGCACAGATACGCAGTATTTT.

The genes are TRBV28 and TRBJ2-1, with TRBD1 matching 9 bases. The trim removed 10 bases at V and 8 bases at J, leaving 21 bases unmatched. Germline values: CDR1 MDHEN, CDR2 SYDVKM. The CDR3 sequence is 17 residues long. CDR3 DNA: TGTGCCACCACCGCACCCGCGGGACAGGGTAGTGTTGATGAGCAGTTCTTC. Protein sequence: CATTAPAGQGSVDEQFF.

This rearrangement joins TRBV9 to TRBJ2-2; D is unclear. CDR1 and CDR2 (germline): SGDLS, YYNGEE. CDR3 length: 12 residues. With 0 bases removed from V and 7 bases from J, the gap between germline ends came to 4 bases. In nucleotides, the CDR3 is TGTGCCAGCAGCGTAGTAAGCGGGGAGCTGTTTTTT. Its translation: CASSVVSGELFF.

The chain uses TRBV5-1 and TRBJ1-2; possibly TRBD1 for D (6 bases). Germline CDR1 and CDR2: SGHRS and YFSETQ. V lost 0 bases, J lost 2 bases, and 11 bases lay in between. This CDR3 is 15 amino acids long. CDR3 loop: CASSLGTQGNYGYTF. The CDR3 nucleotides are TGCGCCAGCAGCTTGGGCACACAGGGAAACTATGGCTACACCTTC.

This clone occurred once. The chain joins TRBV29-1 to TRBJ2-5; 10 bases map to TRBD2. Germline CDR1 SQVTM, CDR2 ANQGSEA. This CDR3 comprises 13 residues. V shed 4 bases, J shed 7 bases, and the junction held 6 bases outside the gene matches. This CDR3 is CSVASGGMGTQYF. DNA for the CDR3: TGCAGCGTTGCTAGCGGGGGAATGGGGACCCAGTACTTC. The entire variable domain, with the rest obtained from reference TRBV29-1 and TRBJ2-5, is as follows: SAVISQKPSRDICQRGTSLTIQCQVDSQVTMMFWYRQQPGQSLTLIATANQGSEATYESGFVIDKFPISRPNLTFSTLTVSNMSPEDSSIYLCSVASGGMGTQYFGPGTRLLVL.

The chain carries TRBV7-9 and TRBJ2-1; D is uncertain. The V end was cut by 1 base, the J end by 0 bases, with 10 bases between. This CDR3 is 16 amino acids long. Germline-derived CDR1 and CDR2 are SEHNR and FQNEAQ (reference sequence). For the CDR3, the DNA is TGTGCCAGCAGCTTAGTTCCCATCAGCTCCTACAATGAGCAGTTCTTC. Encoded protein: CASSLVPISSYNEQFF.

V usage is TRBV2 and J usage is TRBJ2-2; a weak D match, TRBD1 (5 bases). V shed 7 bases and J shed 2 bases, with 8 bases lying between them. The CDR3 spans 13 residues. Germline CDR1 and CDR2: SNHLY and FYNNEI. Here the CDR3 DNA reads TGTGCCAGCAAGGGGCCCAACACCGGGGAGCTGTTTTTT. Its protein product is CASKGPNTGELFF.

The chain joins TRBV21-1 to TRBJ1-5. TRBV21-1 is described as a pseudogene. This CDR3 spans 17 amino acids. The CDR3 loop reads CASSKEATARGNQPQHF. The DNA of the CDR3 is TGTGCCAGCAGCAAAGAAGCGACCGCACGGGGCAATCAGCCCCAGCATTTT.

This chain's CDR3 is CASSVEARGQGPGELFF. As DNA, the CDR3 is TGTGCCAGCAGCGTAGAGGCACGGGGACAGGGACCCGGGGAGCTGTTTTTT. The chain employs TRBV9 and TRBJ2-2, with 9 nucleotides matching TRBD1. The CDR3 is 17 amino acids. The V gene's germline CDR1 is SGDLS and CDR2 YYNGEE. The V and J ends lost 0 bases and 6 bases, in that order; junction bases with no gene match: 9.

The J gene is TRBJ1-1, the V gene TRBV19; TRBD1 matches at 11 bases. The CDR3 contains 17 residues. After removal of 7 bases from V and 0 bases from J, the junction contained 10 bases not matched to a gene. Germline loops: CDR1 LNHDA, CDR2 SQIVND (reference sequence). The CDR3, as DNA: TGTGCCAGTAAAACCAGGGACAGGGGGATCCTGAACACTGAAGCTTTCTTT. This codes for CASKTRDRGILNTEAFF.

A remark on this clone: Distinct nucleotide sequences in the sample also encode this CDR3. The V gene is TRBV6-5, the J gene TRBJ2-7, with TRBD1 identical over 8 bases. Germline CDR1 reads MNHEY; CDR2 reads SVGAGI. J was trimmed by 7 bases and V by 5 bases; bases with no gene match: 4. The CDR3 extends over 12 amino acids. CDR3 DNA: TGTGCCAGCAGTCGAACAGGGGGAGAGCAGTACTTC. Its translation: CASSRTGGEQYF.

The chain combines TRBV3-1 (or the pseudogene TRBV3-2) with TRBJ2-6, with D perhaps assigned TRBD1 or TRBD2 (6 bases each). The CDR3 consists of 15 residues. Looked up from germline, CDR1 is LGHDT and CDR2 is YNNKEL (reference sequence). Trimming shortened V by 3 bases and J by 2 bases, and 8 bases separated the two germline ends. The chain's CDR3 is CASSQGGAGANVLTF. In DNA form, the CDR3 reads TGTGCCAGCAGCCAGGGGGGCGCTGGGGCCAACGTCCTGACTTTC.

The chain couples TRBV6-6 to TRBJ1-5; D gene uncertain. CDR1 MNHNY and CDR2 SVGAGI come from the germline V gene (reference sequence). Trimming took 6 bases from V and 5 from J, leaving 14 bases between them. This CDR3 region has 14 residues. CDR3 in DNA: TGTGCCAGCAGGGCAGGTTGGGCCGATCAGCCCCAGCATTTT. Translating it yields CASRAGWADQPQHF.

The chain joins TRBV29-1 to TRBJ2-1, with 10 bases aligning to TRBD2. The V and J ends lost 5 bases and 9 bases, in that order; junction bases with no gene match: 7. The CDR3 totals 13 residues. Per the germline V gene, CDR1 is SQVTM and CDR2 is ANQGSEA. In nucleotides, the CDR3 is TGCAGCGTTATACTAGCGGGGTGGATTGAGCAGTTCTTC. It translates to CSVILAGWIEQFF.

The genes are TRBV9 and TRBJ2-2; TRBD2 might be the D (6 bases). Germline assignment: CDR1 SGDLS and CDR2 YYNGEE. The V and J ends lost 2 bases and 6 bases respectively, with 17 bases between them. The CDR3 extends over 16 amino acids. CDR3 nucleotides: TGTGCCAGCAGCGTCCGAGGGAGGTCGGCTCCCGGGGAGCTGTTTTTT. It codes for CASSVRGRSAPGELFF.

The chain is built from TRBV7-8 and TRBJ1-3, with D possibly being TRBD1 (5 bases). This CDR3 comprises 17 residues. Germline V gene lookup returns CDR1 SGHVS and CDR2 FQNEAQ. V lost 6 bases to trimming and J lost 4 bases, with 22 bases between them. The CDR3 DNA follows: TGTGCCAGCAGTAGAACAATGGGGACCGGGCAAGGAAACACCATATATTTT. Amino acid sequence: CASSRTMGTGQGNTIYF.

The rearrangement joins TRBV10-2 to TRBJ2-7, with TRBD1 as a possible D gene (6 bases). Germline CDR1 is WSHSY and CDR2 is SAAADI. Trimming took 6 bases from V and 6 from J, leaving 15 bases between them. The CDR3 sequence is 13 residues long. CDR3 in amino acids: CASRDRTAPEQYF. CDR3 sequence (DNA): TGCGCCAGCAGAGACCGGACAGCCCCCGAGCAGTACTTC.